The 20 T cell receptor beta chains below come from one sample, sequenced in a study of T cells in Graves' hyperthyroidism and ophthalmopathy. Researchers amplified the TCR beta CDR3 regions from RNA transcripts. The study used the HTBI primer set for a first-round RT-PCR of the TCR CDR3. TCRdb used MiXCR to reprocess the multiplex PCR reads, holding one entry per CDR3 protein. The table has a few hundred thousand distinct CDR3 sequences, under 15% seen once. Sequences were obtained from blood. These receptors were obtained from a woman under 30 with Graves' hyperthyroidism.

In its sample, this clonotype was seen many times. V is TRBV10-3 and J is TRBJ2-2; D perhaps matches TRBD2 (6 bases). Germline V gene lookup returns CDR1 ENHRY and CDR2 SYGVKD. This CDR3 spans 15 amino acids. Deletions cut 1 base from V and 0 bases from J, with 6 bases between. CDR3 DNA: TGTGCCATCAGTGAGTGGGGGGCGAACACCGGGGAGCTGTTTTTT. Amino acids: CAISEWGANTGELFF.

The table lists this clonotype with many counts. The chain recombines TRBV3-1 with TRBJ2-5, with D uncertain. This CDR3 is built from 14 residues. V was cut by 2 bases and J by 0 bases, with 7 bases left in between. The germline V gene has CDR1 LGHDT and CDR2 YNNKEL (reference sequence). The DNA for the CDR3 is TGTGCCAGCAGCCAACCAGCGTACCAAGAGACCCAGTACTTC. Amino acid sequence: CASSQPAYQETQYF.

This clonotype occurred many times. V and J are TRBV12-3 or TRBV12-4 and TRBJ1-5; no definite D call. The germline V and J ends were trimmed by 3 bases and 4 bases, with 10 bases remaining between them. The CDR3 runs to 14 residues. CDR3 sequence (DNA): TGTGCCAGCAGTTTTTTGGGAGGGAATCAGCCCCAGCATTTT. It codes for CASSFLGGNQPQHF.

In its sample, this clonotype was seen many times. The chain's CDR3 is CASSESQIYGYTF. The CDR3 coding sequence is TGTGCCAGCAGTGAAAGCCAGATCTATGGCTACACCTTC. This rearrangement joins TRBV6-1 to TRBJ1-2; no reliable D call. From germline, CDR1 is MNHNS and CDR2 SASEGT. The CDR3 is made up of 13 amino acids. Trimming removed 2 bases at V and 4 bases at J, with 8 bases between.

There are a few counts of this clonotype. Likely a read error: the CDR3 ends without its conserved phenylalanine or tryptophan. This chain uses TRBV6-1 with TRBJ1-1; D not certain. The germline V gene encodes CDR1 MNHNS and CDR2 SASEGT. V shed 4 bases and J shed 3 bases, with 9 bases lying between them. The CDR3 contains 13 residues. CDR3 bases: TGTGCCAGCAGTGCAACGGCAGACACTGAAGCTTTCCTT. Its protein is CASSATADTEAFL.

This clonotype was recorded a few times. This sequence joins TRBV19 and TRBJ1-1; tentatively, D is TRBD1 (5 bases). The germline CDR1 and CDR2 sequences are LNHDA and SQIVND (reference sequence). V lost 7 bases to trimming and J lost 10 bases, with 16 bases between them. The length of the CDR3 is 12 residues. Here the CDR3 DNA reads TGTGCCAGTACCACGGATGGAAGGGGAGCTTTCTTT. Its translation: CASTTDGRGAFF.

To note about this clonotype: The junction shows a germline mismatch at one end, possibly a read error. The chain uses TRBV24-1 and TRBJ1-2, with D perhaps TRBD1 (6 bases). The CDR3 is 15 residues long. Germline V CDR1 and CDR2: KGHDR, SFDVKD. CDR3 residues: CATSDAGTSSYGYAF. CDR3 sequence (DNA): TGTGCCACCAGTGATGCGGGGACATCGTCCTATGGCTACGCCTTC.

This clonotype occurred many times. The CDR3 here is CASSITRGATEAFF. CDR3 in DNA: TGTGCCAGTAGTATCACCAGGGGCGCCACTGAAGCTTTCTTT. The chain carries TRBV19 and TRBJ1-1; tentative D call: TRBD1 (6 bases). CDR1 and CDR2 (germline): LNHDA, SQIVND (reference sequence). CDR3 length equals 14 residues. V gave up 3 bases and J gave up 4 bases, with 12 bases separating them.

The chain couples TRBV27 to TRBJ2-3, with 10 positions matching TRBD1. The CDR3 contains 13 residues. After removal of 4 bases from V and 6 bases from J, the junction contained 1 base not matched to a gene. The germline V gene encodes CDR1 MNHEY and CDR2 SMNVEV (reference sequence). CDR3 residues: CASSWGQGDTQYF. In DNA, the CDR3 is TGTGCCAGCAGTTGGGGACAGGGGGATACGCAGTATTTT.

This clonotype was recorded at least ten times. The chain has TRBV19 and TRBJ2-1; maybe TRBD2 (5 bases). CDR1 and CDR2 from the germline V gene are LNHDA and SQIVND (reference sequence). The CDR3 is made up of 16 amino acids. V lost 2 bases to trimming and J lost 0 bases, with 11 bases between them. Written as DNA, the CDR3 is TGTGCCAGTAGTATACTTGAGGGATTCTCCTACAATGAGCAGTTCTTC. Encoded protein: CASSILEGFSYNEQFF.

Remarks on this clonotype: Since a much larger clone is just one base distant, this may be a read error. This chain joins TRBV29-1 and TRBJ1-1; perhaps TRBD1 as D (5 bases). CDR1 is SQVTM and CDR2 is ANQGSEA in the germline V gene. The ends were cut back, 4 bases at V and 6 bases at J, with 12 bases in the middle. This CDR3 comprises 12 residues. Here the CDR3 DNA reads TGCAGCGTTGGGGACGGAGACTCTGAAGCTTTCTTT. It codes for CSVGDGDSEAFF.

In its sample, this clonotype was seen a few times. This chain uses TRBV5-8 with TRBJ2-7; TRBD2 aligns across 8 bases. J was trimmed by 2 bases and V by 0 bases; bases with no gene match: 1. The CDR3 is 14 residues long. Per germline, CDR1 SGHTS and CDR2 YDEGEE. The CDR3 region is CASSLAGRAYEQYF. CDR3 DNA: TGTGCCAGCAGCTTGGCCGGGAGGGCCTACGAGCAGTACTTC.

This clonotype was seen at least ten times. This sequence joins TRBV12-3 or TRBV12-4 and TRBJ2-3; possibly TRBD1 for D (6 bases). V was pared by 7 bases and J by 4 bases, with 12 bases between. The CDR3 totals 13 residues. DNA of the CDR3: TGTGCCAGCAAACCCACAGGGTCAGATACGCAGTATTTT. The encoded protein is CASKPTGSDTQYF.

The genes are TRBV3-1 and TRBJ1-5; D possibly corresponds to TRBD1 (5 bases). Germline V gives CDR1 LGHDT, CDR2 YNNKEL (reference sequence). This CDR3 region has 15 residues. Deletions cut 5 bases from V and 1 base from J, with 12 bases between. CDR3 bases: TGTGCCAGCAGCGAAGTCGGGGGGAGCAATCAGCCCCAGCATTTT. Translating it yields CASSEVGGSNQPQHF. The full variable domain, rest sourced from reference TRBV3-1 and TRBJ1-5, is DTAVSQTPKYLVTQMGNDKSIKCEQNLGHDTMYWYKQDSKKFLKIMFSYNNKELIINETVPNRFSPKSPDKAHLNLHINSLELGDSAVYFCASSEVGGSNQPQHFGDGTRLSIL.

This clonotype was picked up many times. The rearrangement joins TRBV27 to TRBJ1-1, with D unclear. Between the trimmed V and J ends, which lost 0 bases and 3 bases, there was a span of 8 bases. This CDR3 contains 14 residues. CDR1 and CDR2 from the germline V gene are MNHEY and SMNVEV (reference sequence). Here the CDR3 reads CASSLSVSHTEAFF. CDR3 nucleotide sequence: TGTGCCAGCAGTTTATCAGTTTCCCACACTGAAGCTTTCTTT.

Ten or more counts support this clonotype. The chain links TRBV15 to TRBJ1-6, with D perhaps TRBD1 (5 bases). Germline V CDR1 and CDR2: LNHNV, YYDKDF (reference sequence). V gave up 4 bases and J gave up 5 bases, with 12 bases separating them. The CDR3 is made up of 15 amino acids. CDR3 in amino acids: CATSTSGTNNSPLHF. The CDR3 nucleotides are TGTGCCACCAGCACCTCCGGGACTAATAATTCACCCCTCCACTTT.

At least ten counts were recorded for this clonotype. The chain joins TRBV19 to TRBJ2-5, with 7 positions matching TRBD2. Per the germline V gene, CDR1 is LNHDA and CDR2 is SQIVND (reference sequence). The CDR3 consists of 14 residues. Losses at the gene ends were 5 bases for V and 5 bases for J; bases not matched to a gene: 8. CDR3 nucleotides: TGTGCCAGTAGTGGCCGGGAGGCTGTGGAGACCCAGTACTTC. Protein product: CASSGREAVETQYF.

This clonotype was counted ten times or more. The CDR3 nucleotides read TGTGCCTGGAATCGGGGACAAGGAGGCTACACCTTC. Translation: CAWNRGQGGYTF. This sequence joins TRBV30 and TRBJ1-2; D perhaps matches TRBD1 (6 bases). Trimming left V 4 bases short and J 8 bases short, with 14 bases between. This CDR3 contains 12 residues. Germline V gives CDR1 GTSNPN, CDR2 SVGIG (reference sequence). The full variable domain, its missing parts supplied by reference TRBV30 and TRBJ1-2, is SQTIHQWPATLVQPVGSPLSLECTVEGTSNPNLYWYRQAAGRGLQLLFYSVGIGQISSEVPQNLSASRPQDRQFILSSKKLLLSDSGFYLCAWNRGQGGYTFGSGTRLTVV.

This clonotype showed up many times. The rearrangement joins TRBV10-2 to TRBJ1-2, with D unclear. CDR1 is WSHSY and CDR2 is SAAADI in the germline V gene. The V and J ends lost 0 bases and 4 bases respectively, with 21 bases between them. The length of the CDR3 is 18 residues. The CDR3 DNA reads as TGCGCCAGCAGTGAGTCGACGTCACGACCTTTAATCTTCTATGGCTACACCTTC. Protein product: CASSESTSRPLIFYGYTF.

This clonotype came up many times. The J gene is TRBJ2-2, the V gene TRBV20-1; 12 bases align to TRBD2. Germline V gene sequence: CDR1 DFQATT, CDR2 SNEGSKA (reference sequence). The CDR3 covers 14 residues. The J segment lost 5 bases and the V segment lost 5 bases, leaving 3 bases of the junction unmatched. Here the CDR3 reads CSAWGLAGTGELFF. In DNA form, the CDR3 reads TGCAGTGCTTGGGGACTAGCGGGTACCGGGGAGCTGTTTTTT.